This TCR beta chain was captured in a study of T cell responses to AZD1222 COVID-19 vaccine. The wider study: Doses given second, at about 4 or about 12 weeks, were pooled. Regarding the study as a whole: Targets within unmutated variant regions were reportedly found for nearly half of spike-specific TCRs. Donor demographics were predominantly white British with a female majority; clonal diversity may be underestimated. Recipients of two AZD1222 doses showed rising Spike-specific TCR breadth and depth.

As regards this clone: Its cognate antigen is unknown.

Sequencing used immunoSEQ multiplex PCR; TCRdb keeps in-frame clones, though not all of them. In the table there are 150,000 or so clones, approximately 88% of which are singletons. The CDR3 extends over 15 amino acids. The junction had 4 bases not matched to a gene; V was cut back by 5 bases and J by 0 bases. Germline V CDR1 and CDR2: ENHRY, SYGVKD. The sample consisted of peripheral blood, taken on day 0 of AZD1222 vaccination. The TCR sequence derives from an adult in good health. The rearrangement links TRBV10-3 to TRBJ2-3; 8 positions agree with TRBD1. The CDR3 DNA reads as TGTGCCATCAGTCCCCGGACAGGGAGCACAGATACGCAGTATTTT. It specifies CAISPRTGSTDTQYF.